Described below is a single T cell receptor beta chain sequence and its context. The V end lost 5 bases, the J end lost 6 bases, and 12 bases lay between the germline ends. Germline values: CDR1 MNHEY, CDR2 SMNVEV (reference sequence). The CDR3 is made up of 13 amino acids. The data were taken from a study of blood T cell repertoires in COVID-19. Original processing notes: Reference gene primer amplification gave nucleated cell count estimates. Data came from immunoSEQ multiplex PCR; TCRdb stores just in-frame clones and leaves some out. V and J calls and clone size follow that table, whereas D and trimming were derived from the DNA. The data contain under 200,000 clones, around nine tenths of them singletons.

This sequence joins TRBV27 and TRBJ2-3, with no clear D. This sequence originates from a woman between 65 and 79 years old with COVID-19, enrolled during active disease. Sequencing used peripheral blood. The DNA of the CDR3 is TGTGCCAGCAGTCTCCGCCTGCGGGATACGCAGTATTTT. Encoded protein: CASSLRLRDTQYF.